This TCR beta chain was observed in a study of blood T cell repertoires in COVID-19. Sequencing used immunoSEQ multiplex PCR; TCRdb keeps in-frame clones, though not all of them. This table holds around 290,000 clones, 85% to 90% found once. The germline V and J ends were trimmed by 6 bases and 6 bases, with 12 bases remaining between them. Germline V gene lookup returns CDR1 SNHLY and CDR2 FYNNEI. The CDR3 has 12 residues. This TCR was sampled from a man aged 40-55 years with acute or convalescent COVID-19. Sequences were obtained from peripheral blood. This chain uses TRBV2 with TRBJ2-7; the D gene is possibly TRBD2 (5 bases). DNA of the CDR3: TGTGCCAGCAGACTCGACTACCTCGAGCAGTACTTC. This encodes CASRLDYLEQYF.